This is a list of T cell receptor beta chains from one sample in a study of cytomegalovirus exposure and HLA in healthy donors. The table came from immunoSEQ multiplex PCR; TCRdb's copy has only in-frame clones and leaves some out. This repertoire includes around 40,000 clones. The specimen sequenced was PBMCs. Source of these receptors: a human donor in good health. Each CDR3 is given with its conserved first and last residue. A D gene is named only where the DNA matches it firmly.

>TRBV28|TRBD1|TRBJ1-2
CASSPIQGIYGYTF
TGTGCCAGCAGCCCTATACAGGGGATTTATGGCTACACCTTC
>TRBV18|.|TRBJ1-3
CASSPTNDAGNTIYF
TGTGCCAGCTCCCCTACTAACGACGCTGGAAACACCATATATTTT
>TRBV18|.|TRBJ1-4
CASSPRADEKLFF
TGTGCCAGCTCACCACGGGCCGATGAAAAACTGTTTTTT
>TRBV19|TRBD1|TRBJ1-1
CASSTAGTGPEAFF
TGTGCCAGTAGTACGGCCGGGACAGGGCCTGAAGCTTTCTTT
>TRBV9|.|TRBJ2-1
CASSVLGDEQFF
TGTGCCAGCAGCGTACTAGGGGATGAGCAGTTCTTC
>TRBV5-1|.|TRBJ2-7
CASRFGEGDYEQYF
TGCGCCAGCAGGTTCGGGGAGGGGGACTACGAGCAGTACTTC
>TRBV5-6|TRBD1|TRBJ1-1
CASSQDRDAEAFF
TGTGCCAGCAGTCAGGACAGGGACGCTGAAGCTTTCTTT
>TRBV27|TRBD1|TRBJ1-1
CASSALPVDRDAFF
TGTGCCAGCAGTGCCCTCCCCGTCGACAGGGATGCTTTCTTT
>TRBV29-1|.|TRBJ1-2
CSAGGEPPNYGYTF
TGCAGCGCTGGGGGGGAACCACCTAACTATGGCTACACCTTC
>TRBV27|TRBD1|TRBJ1-1
CASSLWTGANTEAFF
TGTGCCAGCAGTCTTTGGACAGGGGCGAACACTGAAGCTTTCTTT
>TRBV9|.|TRBJ1-5
CASSAGTSGNQPQHF
TGTGCCAGCAGCGCCGGGACATCCGGTAATCAGCCCCAGCATTTT
>TRBV19|.|TRBJ1-2
CASSISPDYGYTF
TGTGCCAGTAGTATCTCGCCAGACTATGGCTACACCTTC
>TRBV30|.|TRBJ2-2
CAWSPVGELFF
TGTGCCTGGAGTCCTGTAGGGGAGCTGTTTTTT
>TRBV7-9|.|TRBJ1-3
CASSLPEGRSSPIGNTIYF
TGTGCCAGCAGCTTACCCGAGGGTAGGTCTTCGCCTATTGGAAACACCATATATTTT
>TRBV30|TRBD1|TRBJ1-5
CAWSVTGGQPQHF
TGTGCCTGGAGTGTGACAGGGGGGCAGCCCCAGCATTTT
>TRBV28|TRBD1|TRBJ2-7
CAGRTGSGEQYF
TGTGCCGGCAGGACAGGGAGCGGGGAGCAGTACTTC
>TRBV27|.|TRBJ2-7
CASRPGLRRDEQYF
TGTGCCAGCAGACCGGGACTGAGGAGGGACGAGCAGTACTTC
>TRBV5-8|.|TRBJ2-7
CASSSLEGF
TGTGCCAGCAGCTCCCTGGAGGGGTTC
>TRBV2|.|TRBJ1-5
CASSIFEGVGQPQHF
TGTGCCAGCAGTATTTTCGAGGGAGTGGGTCAGCCCCAGCATTTT
>TRBV15|.|TRBJ1-6
CATSTDSFYNSPLHF
TGTGCCACCAGCACTGACAGTTTTTATAATTCACCCCTCCACTTT
>TRBV9|TRBD1|TRBJ1-6
CASSVEGTDDSPLHF
TGTGCCAGCAGCGTAGAGGGGACAGACGATTCACCCCTCCACTTT
>TRBV11-2|TRBD1|TRBJ1-1
CASSLGRTGGETEAFF
TGTGCCAGCAGCTTGGGTAGGACAGGGGGGGAGACTGAAGCTTTCTTT
>TRBV6-6|TRBD1|TRBJ1-5
CASSYGQGANQPQHF
TGTGCCAGCAGTTACGGACAGGGCGCCAATCAGCCCCAGCATTTT